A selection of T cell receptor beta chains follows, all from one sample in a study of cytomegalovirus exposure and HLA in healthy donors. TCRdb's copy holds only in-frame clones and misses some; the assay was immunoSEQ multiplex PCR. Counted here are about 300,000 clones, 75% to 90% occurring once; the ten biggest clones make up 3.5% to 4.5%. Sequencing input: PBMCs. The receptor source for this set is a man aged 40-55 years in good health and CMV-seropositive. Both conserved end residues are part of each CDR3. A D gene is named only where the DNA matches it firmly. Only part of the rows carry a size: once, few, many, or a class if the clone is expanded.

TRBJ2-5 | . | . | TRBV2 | CASKLQETQYF | TGTGCCAGCAAGCTCCAAGAGACCCAGTACTTC
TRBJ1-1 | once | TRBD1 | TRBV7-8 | CASNRDRENTEAFF | TGTGCCAGCAACAGGGACAGGGAAAACACTGAAGCTTTCTTT
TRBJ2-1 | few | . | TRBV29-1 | CSVMNEQFF | TGCAGCGTCATGAATGAGCAGTTCTTC
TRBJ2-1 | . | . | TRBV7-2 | CASSSPWENEQFF | TGTGCCAGCAGCTCGCCTTGGGAGAATGAGCAGTTCTTC
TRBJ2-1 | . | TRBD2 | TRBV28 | CASSSVAGGPRYNEQFF | TGTGCCAGCAGTTCTGTTGCGGGAGGGCCTCGGTACAATGAGCAGTTCTTC
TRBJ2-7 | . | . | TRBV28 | CAITQGRTYEQYF | TGTGCCATCACACAGGGTCGGACCTACGAGCAGTACTTC
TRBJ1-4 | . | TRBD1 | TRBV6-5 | CASRDRDRANEKLFF | TGTGCCAGCAGGGACCGGGACAGGGCTAATGAAAAACTGTTTTTT
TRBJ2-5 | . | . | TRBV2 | CASSPERLVGVETQYF | TGTGCCAGCAGCCCCGAAAGACTAGTGGGAGTCGAGACCCAGTACTTC
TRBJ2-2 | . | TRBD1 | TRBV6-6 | CASSSGGTGAGELFF | TGTGCCAGCAGTTCAGGCGGGACAGGGGCCGGGGAGCTGTTTTTT
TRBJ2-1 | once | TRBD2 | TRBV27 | CASSAPRGGYNEQFF | TGTGCCAGCAGTGCCCCGCGCGGGGGCTACAATGAGCAGTTCTTC
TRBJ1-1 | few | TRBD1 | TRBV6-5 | CASSYTPPSGGTEAFF | TGTGCCAGCAGTTACACACCTCCTTCAGGGGGCACTGAAGCTTTCTTT
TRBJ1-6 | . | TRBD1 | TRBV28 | CASSFRTGYNSPLHF | TGTGCCAGCAGTTTCCGGACAGGATATAATTCACCCCTCCACTTT
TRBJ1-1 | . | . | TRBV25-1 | CEGGGVGTEAFF | TGTGAAGGGGGGGGTGTCGGCACTGAAGCTTTCTTT
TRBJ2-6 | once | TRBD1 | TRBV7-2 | CASSLTDRGRSGANVLTF | TGTGCCAGCAGCTTAACGGACAGGGGTCGCTCTGGGGCCAACGTCCTGACTTTC
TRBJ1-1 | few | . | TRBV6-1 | CASSYDRDTEAFF | TGTGCCAGCAGTTATGACAGAGACACTGAAGCTTTCTTT
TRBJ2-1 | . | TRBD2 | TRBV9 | CASSELAGANEQFF | TGTGCCAGCAGCGAGTTAGCGGGAGCGAATGAGCAGTTCTTC
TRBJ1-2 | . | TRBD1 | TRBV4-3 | CASSQETSQGGYTF | TGCGCCAGCAGCCAAGAAACGTCACAGGGGGGCTACACCTTC
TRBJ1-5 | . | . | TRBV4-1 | CASSQGLLGPQHF | TGCGCCAGCAGCCAGGGCTTACTCGGACCCCAGCATTTT
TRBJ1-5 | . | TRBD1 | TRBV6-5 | CASLRQGGQPQHF | TGTGCCAGCCTGCGGCAGGGGGGTCAGCCCCAGCATTTT
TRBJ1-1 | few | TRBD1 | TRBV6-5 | CASSYDRGPEAFF | TGTGCCAGCAGCTACGACAGGGGGCCTGAAGCTTTCTTT
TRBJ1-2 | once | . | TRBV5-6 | CASRIDGGSHYGYTF | TGTGCCAGCAGGATAGACGGAGGCAGCCACTATGGCTACACCTTC
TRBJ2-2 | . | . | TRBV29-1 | CSVDRGATGELFF | TGCAGCGTTGACAGGGGGGCCACCGGGGAGCTGTTTTTT
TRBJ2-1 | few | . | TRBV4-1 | CASSQVDSGNYEQFF | TGCGCCAGCAGCCAAGTTGATAGCGGAAACTATGAGCAGTTCTTC